The rows below give T cell receptor beta chains drawn from one sample of a study of early T cells in non-severe SARS-CoV-2 infection. From the 5' RACE reads, TCRdb called clonotypes with MiXCR, one entry per CDR3 protein. Of tens of thousands of distinct CDR3 sequences listed, around an eighth are singletons. The source material was whole blood. The receptors here all came from an adult who was a healthcare worker with PCR-confirmed SARS-CoV-2 infection or an uninfected control (not recorded which). CDR3s include the opening cysteine and the closing phenylalanine or tryptophan. The D gene is left open where the match is weak. Clone sizes are given selectively: once, few, many, or a class where the clone is expanded.

d_call: -
clone_size: -
j_call: TRBJ2-2
v_call: TRBV9
cdr3_aa: CASSVGRLPNTGELFF
cdr3_nt: TGTGCCAGCAGCGTAGGGAGACTACCAAACACCGGGGAGCTGTTTTTT

d_call: -
clone_size: -
j_call: TRBJ2-1
v_call: TRBV20-1
cdr3_aa: CSATRTGPPLMWDEQFF
cdr3_nt: TGCAGTGCTACCCGCACCGGGCCCCCGCTCATGTGGGATGAGCAGTTCTTC

d_call: -
clone_size: many
j_call: TRBJ2-7
v_call: TRBV29-1
cdr3_aa: CSVEAPGGEQYF
cdr3_nt: TGCAGCGTTGAAGCTCCCGGAGGCGAGCAGTACTTC

d_call: -
clone_size: few
j_call: TRBJ2-6
v_call: TRBV11-2
cdr3_aa: CASSSRTNPFSGANVLTF
cdr3_nt: TGTGCCAGCAGCTCCAGGACAAATCCTTTCTCTGGGGCCAACGTCCTGACTTTC

d_call: -
clone_size: few
j_call: TRBJ2-2
v_call: TRBV30
cdr3_aa: CAWSVFGVRAGELFF
cdr3_nt: TGTGCCTGGAGTGTATTTGGAGTTAGGGCCGGGGAGCTGTTTTTT

d_call: -
clone_size: many
j_call: TRBJ1-1
v_call: TRBV19
cdr3_aa: CASSIDLNTEAFF
cdr3_nt: TGTGCCAGTAGTATAGATTTGAACACTGAAGCTTTCTTT

d_call: -
clone_size: few
j_call: TRBJ2-4
v_call: TRBV11-2
cdr3_aa: CASSLVAGAKNIQYF
cdr3_nt: TGTGCCAGCAGCTTAGTTGCGGGGGCCAAAAACATTCAGTACTTC

d_call: TRBD1
clone_size: -
j_call: TRBJ2-5
v_call: TRBV11-2
cdr3_aa: CASSRRFPGQGMTQYF
cdr3_nt: TGTGCCAGCAGCCGCCGATTCCCGGGACAGGGAATGACCCAGTACTTC

d_call: -
clone_size: few
j_call: TRBJ1-2
v_call: TRBV29-1
cdr3_aa: CSVEDPSYGYTF
cdr3_nt: TGCAGCGTTGAAGACCCTTCCTATGGCTACACCTTC

d_call: -
clone_size: few
j_call: TRBJ1-4
v_call: TRBV2
cdr3_aa: CASTGAYWRGKLFF
cdr3_nt: TGTGCCAGCACAGGGGCGTATTGGCGAGGAAAACTGTTTTTT

d_call: TRBD1
clone_size: many
j_call: TRBJ1-4
v_call: TRBV15
cdr3_aa: CATSRGQDEKLFF
cdr3_nt: TGTGCCACCAGCCGCGGACAGGACGAAAAACTGTTTTTT

d_call: -
clone_size: many
j_call: TRBJ2-2
v_call: TRBV7-9
cdr3_aa: CASSLDSTGELFF
cdr3_nt: TGTGCCAGCAGCCTCGACAGCACCGGGGAGCTGTTTTTT

d_call: TRBD2
clone_size: few
j_call: TRBJ2-1
v_call: TRBV18
cdr3_aa: CASSPGLAGGNNEQFF
cdr3_nt: TGTGCCAGCTCACCGGGACTAGCGGGAGGTAACAATGAGCAGTTCTTC

d_call: TRBD1
clone_size: -
j_call: TRBJ2-4
v_call: TRBV5-1
cdr3_aa: CASSSSGGIQYF
cdr3_nt: TGTGCCAGCAGCTCATCAGGGGGCATTCAGTACTTC

d_call: -
clone_size: many
j_call: TRBJ2-7
v_call: TRBV7-2
cdr3_aa: CASSLVPSEAYEQYF
cdr3_nt: TGTGCCAGCAGCTTAGTCCCTAGCGAGGCCTACGAGCAGTACTTC

d_call: -
clone_size: -
j_call: TRBJ1-5
v_call: TRBV25-1
cdr3_aa: CGGGGQVDQPQHF
cdr3_nt: TGTGGGGGTGGGGGCCAGGTAGATCAGCCCCAGCATTTT

d_call: -
clone_size: many
j_call: TRBJ2-7
v_call: TRBV7-9
cdr3_aa: CASSFLGRVSYEQYF
cdr3_nt: TGTGCCAGCAGCTTTTTGGGTCGAGTCTCCTACGAGCAGTACTTC

d_call: -
clone_size: -
j_call: TRBJ1-6
v_call: TRBV3-1
cdr3_aa: CASSQGRNSPLHF
cdr3_nt: TGTGCCAGCAGCCAAGGGAGGAATTCACCCCTCCACTTT

d_call: -
clone_size: -
j_call: TRBJ1-1
v_call: TRBV10-3
cdr3_aa: CAISVTGRKAFF
cdr3_nt: TGTGCCATCAGTGTTACGGGACGAAAAGCTTTCTTT